This is a list of T cell receptor beta chains from one sample in a study of response to subunit inactivated influenza vaccine. TCRdb re-called the RT-PCR reads through MiXCR, storing one row per CDR3 protein. The data contain hundreds of thousands of distinct CDR3 sequences, over 9% of them singletons. The data were also submitted as part of a second study, on T cells expressing NK-cell markers.

The source material was PBMCs from blood, sampled on the day of vaccination. These receptors were obtained from a man aged 45 to 65 who received an inactivated influenza vaccine. The CDR3 runs from the conserved cysteine through the conserved F or W.

V gene,J gene,CDR3 protein
TRBV5-1,TRBJ2-7,CASSKGTVSYLSQQF
TRBV12-3/TRBV12-4,TRBJ2-4,CASSRGGLAKNIQYF
TRBV11-2,TRBJ2-7,CASSLPGLAGGYEQYF
TRBV27,TRBJ2-5,CASSSAGGGQETQYF
TRBV5-1,TRBJ1-1,CASSLSPGPTEAFF
TRBV29-1,TRBJ2-5,CSVKQGQNRETQYF
TRBV5-1,TRBJ2-2,CASSKSVGNTGELFF
TRBV12-3/TRBV12-4,TRBJ1-3,CASSLGGSGTIYF
TRBV15,TRBJ2-3,CATSRDSHKEQGPDTQYF
TRBV7-2,TRBJ2-3,CASSPTPTDTQYF
TRBV9,TRBJ2-6,CASSAEGGPGDRGAGANVLTF
TRBV28,TRBJ2-3,CASSLSLAGAEDTQYF
TRBV5-6,TRBJ2-7,CASSLRTGGRRYEQYF
TRBV7-6,TRBJ2-3,CASSWMTSGIGTDTQYF
TRBV7-3,TRBJ2-1,CASSSYLLSGEQFF
TRBV27,TRBJ2-7,CASSQPGQGDEQYF
TRBV2,TRBJ2-2,CASCPGQGASGELFF
TRBV5-1,TRBJ2-1,CASGDWNYNEQFF
TRBV5-1,TRBJ2-5,CASMGGLAEETQYF
TRBV5-1,TRBJ2-4,CASSLTSLGAKNIQYF
TRBV7-2,TRBJ2-3,CASSLLAGDRTDTQYF
TRBV29-1,TRBJ1-1,CSVETGLNTEAFF
TRBV7-9,TRBJ2-1,CASSLLPGLAGNEQFF
TRBV5-1,TRBJ1-1,CASTVLYRGSNTEAFF
TRBV20-1,TRBJ1-5,CSARPHRDYQPQHF
TRBV29-1,TRBJ1-1,CSSGQEGGTEAFF
TRBV4-2,TRBJ1-4,CASSSDRLGEKLFF
TRBV12-3/TRBV12-4,TRBJ1-5,CASSFMAGNQPQHF